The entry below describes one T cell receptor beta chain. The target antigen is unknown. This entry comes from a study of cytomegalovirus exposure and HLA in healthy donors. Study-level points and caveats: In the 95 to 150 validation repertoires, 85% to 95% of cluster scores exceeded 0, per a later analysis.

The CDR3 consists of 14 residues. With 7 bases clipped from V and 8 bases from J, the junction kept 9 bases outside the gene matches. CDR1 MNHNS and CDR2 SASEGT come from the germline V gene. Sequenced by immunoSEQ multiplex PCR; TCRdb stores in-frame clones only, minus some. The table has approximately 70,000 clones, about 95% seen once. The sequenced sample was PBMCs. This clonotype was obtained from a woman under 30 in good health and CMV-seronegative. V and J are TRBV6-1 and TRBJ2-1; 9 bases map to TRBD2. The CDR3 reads CASIQFSGSHEQFF. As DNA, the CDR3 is TGTGCCAGCATCCAGTTTAGCGGGAGCCATGAGCAGTTCTTC.